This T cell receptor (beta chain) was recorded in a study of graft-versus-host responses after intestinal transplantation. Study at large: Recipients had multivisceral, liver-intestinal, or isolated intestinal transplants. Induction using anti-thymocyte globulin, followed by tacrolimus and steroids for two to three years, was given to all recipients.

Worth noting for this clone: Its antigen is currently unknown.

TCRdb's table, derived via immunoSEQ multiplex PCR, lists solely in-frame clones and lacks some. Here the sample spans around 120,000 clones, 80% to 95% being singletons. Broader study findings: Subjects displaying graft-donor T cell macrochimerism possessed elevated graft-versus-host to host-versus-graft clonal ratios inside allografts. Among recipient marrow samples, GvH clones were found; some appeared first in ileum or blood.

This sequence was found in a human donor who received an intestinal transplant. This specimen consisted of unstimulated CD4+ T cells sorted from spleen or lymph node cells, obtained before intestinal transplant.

Here the CDR3 reads CASSPTLTSGGEQFF. CDR3 sequence (DNA): TGTGCCAGCAGCCCTACCCTGACTAGCGGGGGAGAGCAGTTCTTC. The rearrangement links TRBV6-5 to TRBJ2-1; 12 nucleotides agree with TRBD2. Looked up from germline, CDR1 is MNHEY and CDR2 is SVGAGI. After removal of 6 bases from V and 10 bases from J, the junction contained 10 bases not matched to a gene. The CDR3 is 15 residues long.